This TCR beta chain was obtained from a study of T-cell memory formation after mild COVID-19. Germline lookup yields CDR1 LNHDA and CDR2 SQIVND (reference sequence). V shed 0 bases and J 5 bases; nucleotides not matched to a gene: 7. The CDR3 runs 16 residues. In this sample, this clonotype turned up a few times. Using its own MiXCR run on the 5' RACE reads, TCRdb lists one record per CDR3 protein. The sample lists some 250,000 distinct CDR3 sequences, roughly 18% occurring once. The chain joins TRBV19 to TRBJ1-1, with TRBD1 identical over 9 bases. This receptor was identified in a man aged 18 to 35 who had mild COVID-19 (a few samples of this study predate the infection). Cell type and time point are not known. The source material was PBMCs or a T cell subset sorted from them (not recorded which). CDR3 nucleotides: TGTGCCAGTAGTATAGACCGGGACAGGGCCCGGACTGAAGCTTTCTTT. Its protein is CASSIDRDRARTEAFF.